Listed below are T cell receptor beta chains from one sample, sequenced in a study of blood T cell repertoires in COVID-19. Sequenced by immunoSEQ multiplex PCR; TCRdb stores in-frame clones only, minus some. Here the sample spans around 300,000 clones, roughly 90% being singletons. The sequencing sample was made of peripheral blood. The receptors shown here come from a young woman with COVID-19, enrolled during active disease. CDR3s include the opening cysteine and the closing phenylalanine or tryptophan. The D gene is left open where the match is weak. Clone size, where shown, is once, few, many, or a class for clones that have expanded.

NA,TRBV10-1,TRBJ2-3,NA,CASSDRADTQYF,TGCGCCAGCAGTGATCGGGCAGATACGCAGTATTTT
NA,TRBV2,TRBJ1-1,TRBD1,CASNMTGMTEAFF,TGTGCCAGCAATATGACAGGGATGACTGAAGCTTTCTTT
NA,TRBV6-2/TRBV6-3,TRBJ1-2,NA,CASSYKQNPNYGYTF,TGTGCCAGCAGTTACAAACAGAACCCTAACTATGGCTACACCTTC
NA,TRBV5-1,TRBJ2-1,TRBD2,CASSSMVSGSDEQFF,TGCGCCAGCAGCTCTATGGTTAGCGGGAGTGATGAGCAGTTCTTC
once,TRBV4-2,TRBJ1-3,NA,CASSQGPEGGAGNTIYF,TGTGCCAGCAGCCAAGGTCCGGAGGGAGGTGCTGGAAACACCATATATTTT
once,TRBV25-1,TRBJ2-7,TRBD2,CASSALGLADYEQYF,TGTGCCAGCAGTGCCTTGGGACTAGCGGACTACGAGCAGTACTTC
NA,TRBV11-2,TRBJ1-1,TRBD1,CASSWGQPLQAFF,TGTGCCAGCAGCTGGGGACAGCCCCTACAAGCTTTCTTT
NA,TRBV4-1,TRBJ2-7,NA,CASSRSQVASYEQYF,TGCGCCAGCAGCCGATCACAGGTCGCCTCCTACGAGCAGTACTTC
NA,TRBV19,TRBJ2-3,NA,CASSRRRESDTQYF,TGTGCCAGTAGTAGGAGGCGGGAATCAGATACGCAGTATTTT
NA,TRBV29-1,TRBJ2-7,NA,CSVGTGNRASPNEQYF,TGCAGCGTTGGTACCGGGAACAGGGCCAGTCCCAACGAGCAGTACTTC
once,TRBV27,TRBJ1-5,NA,CASSASTGSSQPQHF,TGTGCCAGCAGCGCCTCGACAGGTTCGAGTCAGCCCCAGCATTTT